This TCR beta chain originates from a study of blood T cells in healthy people across ages. This clonotype was observed a handful of times. Its antigen remains unidentified. In germline, CDR1 is SNHLY, CDR2 FYNNEI. V lost 8 bases and J 1 base, leaving 11 bases between the germline ends. There are 14 residues in the CDR3. Overall study findings and caveats: For the donors, CMV status was unknown and possibly confounded expanded clonotype changes.

Through a sample-barcoded 5' primer and a J-beta primer mix, a second PCR was run for about 6 to 11 cycles. Each cDNA molecule received a tag from a template-switch adaptor that had 12 random nucleotides. In TCRdb, the 5' RACE reads were re-called with MiXCR into one record per CDR3 protein. The sample records around 780,000 distinct CDR3 sequences, more than 25% being singletons. This sample was shared with a second study, whose subject was T cells of mothers and their children. That publication notes: The donor cohort consisted of three healthy Caucasian mothers and their six children.

The sample consisted of blood. This receptor was taken from a boy aged 10-17 years in good health. The V and J genes are TRBV2 and TRBJ2-2; no clear D. The CDR3 spells CASCKEMNTGELFF. DNA of the CDR3: TGTGCCAGCTGTAAGGAAATGAACACCGGGGAGCTGTTTTTT.